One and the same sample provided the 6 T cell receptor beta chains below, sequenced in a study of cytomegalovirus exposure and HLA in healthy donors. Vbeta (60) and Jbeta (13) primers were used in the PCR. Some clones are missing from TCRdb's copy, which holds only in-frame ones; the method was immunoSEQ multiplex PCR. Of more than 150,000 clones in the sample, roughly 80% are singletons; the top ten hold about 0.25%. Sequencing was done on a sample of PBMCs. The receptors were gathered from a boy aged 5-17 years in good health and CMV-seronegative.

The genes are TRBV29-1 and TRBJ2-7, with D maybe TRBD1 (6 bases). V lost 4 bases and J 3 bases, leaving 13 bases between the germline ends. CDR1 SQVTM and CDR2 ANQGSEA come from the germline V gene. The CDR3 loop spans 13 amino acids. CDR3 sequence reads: CSVAPTGDYEQYF. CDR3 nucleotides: TGCAGCGTTGCGCCGACAGGAGACTACGAGCAGTACTTC.

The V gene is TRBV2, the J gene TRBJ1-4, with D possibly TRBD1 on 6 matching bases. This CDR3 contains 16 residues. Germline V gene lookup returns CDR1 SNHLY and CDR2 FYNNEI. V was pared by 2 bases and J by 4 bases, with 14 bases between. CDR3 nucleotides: TGTGCCAGCAGTGAACAGGGGTCTGCCCTTAATGAAAAACTGTTTTTT. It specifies CASSEQGSALNEKLFF.

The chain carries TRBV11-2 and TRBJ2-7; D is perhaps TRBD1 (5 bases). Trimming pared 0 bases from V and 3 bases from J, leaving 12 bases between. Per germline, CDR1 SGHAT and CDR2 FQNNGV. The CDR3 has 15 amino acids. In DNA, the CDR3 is TGTGCCAGCAGCTTAGACAGGGCTGCTGGCTACGAGCAGTACTTC. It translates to CASSLDRAAGYEQYF.

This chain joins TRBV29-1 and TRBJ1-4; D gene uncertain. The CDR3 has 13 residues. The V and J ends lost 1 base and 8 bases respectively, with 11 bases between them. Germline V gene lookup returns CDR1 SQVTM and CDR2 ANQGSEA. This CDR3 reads CSVEGPRREKLFF. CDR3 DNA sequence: TGCAGCGTTGAAGGGCCTCGCAGGGAAAAACTGTTTTTT. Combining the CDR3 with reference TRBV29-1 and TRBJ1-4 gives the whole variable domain SAVISQKPSRDICQRGTSLTIQCQVDSQVTMMFWYRQQPGQSLTLIATANQGSEATYESGFVIDKFPISRPNLTFSTLTVSNMSPEDSSIYLCSVEGPRREKLFFGSGTQLSVL.

The CDR3 DNA follows: TGTGCCTGGACCTCGGGCACTGAAGCTTTCTTT. Translation: CAWTSGTEAFF. The rearrangement links TRBV30 to TRBJ1-1; D unresolved. In germline, CDR1 is GTSNPN, CDR2 SVGIG (reference sequence). Between the trimmed V and J ends, which lost 4 bases and 4 bases, there was a span of 7 bases. This CDR3 is built from 11 residues.

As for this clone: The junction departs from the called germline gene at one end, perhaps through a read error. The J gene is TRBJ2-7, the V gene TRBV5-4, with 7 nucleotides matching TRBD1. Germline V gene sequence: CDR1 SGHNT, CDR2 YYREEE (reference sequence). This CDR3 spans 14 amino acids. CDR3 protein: CASSLWTGSCEQYF. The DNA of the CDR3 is TGTGCCAGCAGCTTATGGACAGGCTCCTGCGAGCAGTACTTC.